The 30 T cell receptor beta chains below were found in one sample sequenced in a study of T cell repertoires in cytomegalovirus infection. TCRdb reprocessed the reads with MiXCR, giving one entry per CDR3 protein. The table includes 340,000 or so distinct CDR3 sequences, 25% detected once. The antigens for these receptors are not known. The source material was cultured PBMCs, sampled from culture after CMV antigen stimulation. These TCRs come from a human donor in good health (CMV status not recorded). Some clones in this sample may be carry-over from other donors' samples.

DNA for the CDR3: TGTGCCAGCAGTCCGCCGGGGGCCGGGGGGAATGAGCAGTTCTTC. This translates into CASSPPGAGGNEQFF. The chain recombines TRBV6-1 with TRBJ2-1; maybe TRBD2 (7 bases). V shed 5 bases and J shed 7 bases, with 18 bases lying between them. The CDR3 runs 15 residues. In germline, CDR1 is MNHNS, CDR2 SASEGT.

V is TRBV25-1 and J is TRBJ2-1; D possibly corresponds to TRBD1 (6 bases). Germline CDR1 and CDR2: MGHDK and SYGVNS. Between the trimmed V and J ends, which lost 2 bases and 5 bases, there was a span of 10 bases. This CDR3 is 14 amino acids long. DNA for the CDR3: TGTGCCAGCAGTGAACCAGGGGAGCACAATGAGCAGTTCTTC. It specifies CASSEPGEHNEQFF.

The V call is TRBV12-3 or TRBV12-4, the J call TRBJ2-5, with 12 nucleotides matching TRBD1. V lost 3 bases to trimming and J lost 3 bases; unmatched junction nucleotides: 8. The CDR3 runs to 17 residues. CDR3 DNA: TGTGCCAGCAGTTTTGTGGGACAGGGGGCGGTTGAAGAGACCCAGTACTTC. Translated: CASSFVGQGAVEETQYF.

The chain has TRBV19 and TRBJ2-5, with 12 nucleotides matching TRBD2. This CDR3 is 15 amino acids long. V shed 6 bases, J shed 4 bases, and the junction held 6 bases outside the gene matches. In germline, CDR1 is LNHDA, CDR2 SQIVND (reference sequence). CDR3 DNA sequence: TGTGCCAGTAGACGACTAGCGGGAGTGGGAGAGACCCAGTACTTC. Amino acid sequence: CASRRLAGVGETQYF.

This chain uses TRBV11-3 with TRBJ2-3; D uncertain. V was cut by 0 bases and J by 1 base, with 11 bases left in between. The CDR3 is 16 amino acids. Germline CDR1 SGHNT, CDR2 YENEEA. The CDR3 nucleotides are TGTGCCAGCAGCTTAGATATCACATCGGGCACAGATACGCAGTATTTT. Amino acids: CASSLDITSGTDTQYF.

The chain employs TRBV2 and TRBJ2-3; 7 nucleotides agree with TRBD1. The V segment lost 6 bases and the J segment 3 bases; nucleotides outside the gene matches: 6. The CDR3 runs 14 residues. Per the germline V gene, CDR1 is SNHLY and CDR2 is FYNNEI. CDR3 amino acids: CASRKQGWTDTQYF. The CDR3 coding sequence is TGTGCCAGCAGGAAACAGGGGTGGACAGATACGCAGTATTTT.

There are many counts of this clonotype. The chain couples TRBV7-6 to TRBJ1-5; D possibly corresponds to TRBD1 (5 bases). There are 13 residues in the CDR3. Germline V gene lookup returns CDR1 SGHVS and CDR2 FNYEAQ. The ends were cut back, 0 bases at V and 9 bases at J, with 9 bases in the middle. The CDR3 nucleotides read TGTGCCAGCAGCTTAGCTGGGGACCGGCCCCAGCATTTT. It is translated as CASSLAGDRPQHF.

The chain employs TRBV4-1 and TRBJ2-1; 9 positions match TRBD2. The length of the CDR3 is 16 residues. CDR1 is MGHRA, CDR2 YSYEKL, per germline. V shed 5 bases, J shed 7 bases, and the junction held 12 bases outside the gene matches. The CDR3 reads CASSSPRGRARNEQFF. The CDR3 region has the DNA TGCGCCAGCAGCTCCCCACGCGGGAGGGCCCGAAATGAGCAGTTCTTC.

Many counts were recorded for this clonotype. The V gene is TRBV7-2, the J gene TRBJ1-1; D uncertain. CDR1 and CDR2 (germline): SGHTA, FQGNSA. The CDR3 has 14 amino acids. V was cut by 6 bases and J by 0 bases, with 11 bases left in between. CDR3 protein: CASSGTVMNTEAFF. CDR3 nucleotide sequence: TGTGCCAGCAGTGGAACAGTGATGAACACTGAAGCTTTCTTT.

This clonotype was seen more than once but under ten times. The chain links TRBV6-1 to TRBJ2-1, with 8 bases fitting TRBD2. The CDR3 is 15 residues long. Germline CDR1 and CDR2: MNHNS and SASEGT. V lost 7 bases and J lost 5; bases outside the gene matches: 10. DNA of the CDR3: TGTGCCAGCAACCCAGGACTAGCAGGAGACAATGAGCAGTTCTTC. Protein sequence: CASNPGLAGDNEQFF.

This clonotype was detected a few times. The chain recombines TRBV6-5 with TRBJ2-7; 7 nucleotides match TRBD2. After removal of 0 bases from V and 4 bases from J, the junction contained 3 bases not matched to a gene. The length of the CDR3 is 14 residues. CDR1 and CDR2 from the germline V gene are MNHEY and SVGAGI. The CDR3 loop is CASSYSREGYEQYV. For the CDR3, the DNA is TGTGCCAGCAGTTACTCCAGGGAGGGATACGAGCAGTACGTC.

This chain connects TRBV18 to TRBJ2-3; 7 bases are shared with TRBD1. CDR1 is KGHSH, CDR2 LQKENI, per germline. The CDR3 runs to 15 residues. V was clipped by 6 bases and J by 0 bases; unmatched bases: 6. For the CDR3, the DNA is TGTGCCAGCTCTCCCGGGACAGTGAGCACAGATACGCAGTATTTT. Its protein is CASSPGTVSTDTQYF.

This clonotype occurred once. The CDR3 loop is CASRRQGAVDTEAFF. The DNA for the CDR3 is TGTGCCAGCAGGAGACAGGGGGCAGTGGACACTGAAGCTTTCTTT. The chain employs TRBV6-5 and TRBJ1-1; 10 bases match TRBD1. The CDR3 runs to 15 residues. Germline-derived CDR1 and CDR2 are MNHEY and SVGAGI. After removal of 6 bases from V and 3 bases from J, the junction contained 7 bases not matched to a gene.

There are a few counts of this clonotype. The rearrangement uses TRBV7-7 and TRBJ2-5, with D perhaps TRBD1 (6 bases). CDR1 and CDR2 (germline): SSHAT, FNYEAQ (reference sequence). The CDR3 loop spans 13 amino acids. V was clipped by 8 bases and J by 2 bases, with 12 bases between them. The CDR3 bases are TGTGCCAGCGCGAATACAGGGCAAGAGACCCAGTACTTC. Residues: CASANTGQETQYF.

By sample fraction, this clonotype is medium-sized. V gene TRBV7-6 combines with J gene TRBJ2-7; no clear D gene. In germline, CDR1 is SGHVS, CDR2 FNYEAQ. The CDR3 spans 13 residues. V was shortened by 4 bases and J by 5 bases, with 12 bases between the two germline ends. DNA of the CDR3: TGTGCCAGCAGCTCCAATGCGGTCAACGAGCAGTACGTC. This gives the protein CASSSNAVNEQYV.

Ten or more counts support this clonotype. This chain joins TRBV6-2 or TRBV6-3 and TRBJ2-7; 11 nucleotides match TRBD2. This CDR3 has 16 residues. Trimming cost V 6 bases and J 2 bases; bases outside gene matches: 9. CDR1 and CDR2 from the germline V gene are MNHEY and SVGEGT. The CDR3 sequence is CASSFEGLAAPYEQYF. The CDR3 DNA sequence: TGTGCCAGCAGCTTTGAGGGACTAGCGGCCCCCTACGAGCAGTACTTC.

This clonotype has only a few counts. The chain couples TRBV11-2 to TRBJ1-1; tentative D call: TRBD1 (5 bases). Germline CDR1 reads SGHAT; CDR2 reads FQNNGV. Deletions cut 6 bases from V and 1 base from J, with 12 bases between. The CDR3 consists of 14 residues. As DNA, the CDR3 is TGTGCCAGCAGGCCGCCGGGGCGGAACACTGAAGCTTTCTTT. This gives the protein CASRPPGRNTEAFF.

The chain has TRBV11-2 and TRBJ2-1; D perhaps matches TRBD2 (6 bases). Trimming cost V 1 base and J 7 bases, with 17 bases left between them. The germline gives CDR1 SGHAT, CDR2 FQNNGV. The CDR3 has 16 residues. The CDR3 coding sequence is TGTGCCAGCAGCTTAGGGTGGGGGGAGGTTGGGAATGAGCAGTTCTTC. Amino acid sequence: CASSLGWGEVGNEQFF.

This clonotype was seen repeatedly, ten times or more. This rearrangement joins TRBV12-3 or TRBV12-4 to TRBJ2-3, with TRBD2 identical over 12 bases. The CDR3 is 18 amino acids. V lost 5 bases to trimming and J lost 0 bases; unmatched junction nucleotides: 9. As DNA, the CDR3 is TGTGCCAGCAGTAGAGGACTAGCGGGACCTTCTAGCACAGATACGCAGTATTTT. Translated: CASSRGLAGPSSTDTQYF.

This chain connects TRBV7-3 to TRBJ1-1; TRBD1 is a possible D gene (5 bases). This CDR3 comprises 14 residues. Between the trimmed V and J ends, which lost 2 bases and 3 bases, there was a span of 10 bases. Per the germline V gene, CDR1 is SGHTA and CDR2 is FQGTGA. CDR3 amino acids: CASSLLPGDTEAFF. The DNA for the CDR3 is TGTGCCAGCAGCTTACTCCCGGGGGACACTGAAGCTTTCTTT. Full variable domain (rest looked up from reference TRBV7-3 and TRBJ1-1): GAGVSQTPSNKVTEKGKYVELRCDPISGHTALYWYRQSLGQGPEFLIYFQGTGAADDSGLPNDRFFAVRPEGSVSTLKIQRTERGDSAVYLCASSLLPGDTEAFFGQGTRLTVV.

This clonotype was seen many times. This chain joins TRBV7-2 and TRBJ1-5; possibly TRBD1 for D (6 bases). From germline, CDR1 is SGHTA and CDR2 FQGNSA. V dropped 5 bases and J dropped 2 bases, with 10 bases sitting between them. This CDR3 has 14 residues. The CDR3 here is CASSGPGGNQPQHF. In DNA form, the CDR3 reads TGTGCCAGCAGCGGACCAGGGGGCAATCAGCCCCAGCATTTT.

The chain carries TRBV20-1 and TRBJ2-2; D is unresolved. The CDR3 has 18 amino acids. Germline CDR1 DFQATT, CDR2 SNEGSKA (reference sequence). Between the trimmed V and J ends, which lost 1 base and 2 bases, there was a span of 20 bases. CDR3 sequence (DNA): TGCAGTGCTAGAGGTTTGGCTGGCGATACCTTCAACACCGGGGAGCTGTTTTTT. It is translated as CSARGLAGDTFNTGELFF.

V and J are TRBV6-2 or TRBV6-3 and TRBJ2-7, with TRBD2 matching 11 bases. CDR1 MNHEY and CDR2 SVGEGT come from the germline V gene. The CDR3 has 14 amino acids. J gave up 2 bases and V 7 bases, and 4 bases lay outside the gene matches. The DNA for the CDR3 is TGTGCCAGCACTAGCGGGAGGATCCCCTACGAGCAGTACGTC. The encoded protein is CASTSGRIPYEQYV.

The chain uses TRBV11-2 and TRBJ1-2; 9 nucleotides agree with TRBD1. Trimming at V came to 5 bases and at J to 3 bases, leaving 13 bases not matched to a gene. The CDR3 has 17 amino acids. Germline CDR1 is SGHAT and CDR2 is FQNNGV. The CDR3 protein is CASSLTYRGRRHYGYTF. Here the CDR3 DNA reads TGTGCCAGCAGCCTAACATACAGGGGGCGCAGGCACTATGGCTACACCTTC.

This clonotype showed up just a few times. The chain links TRBV12-3 or TRBV12-4 to TRBJ2-7; TRBD2 agrees at 9 bases. Trimming cost V 5 bases and J 2 bases; bases outside gene matches: 4. The CDR3 has 14 amino acids. CDR3 residues: CASSGGRAPYEQYF. CDR3 sequence (DNA): TGTGCCAGCAGTGGCGGGAGGGCGCCCTACGAGCAGTACTTC.

Only a few counts were recorded for this clonotype. This chain uses TRBV7-2 with TRBJ2-3; D is uncertain. Trimming removed 0 bases from V and 1 base from J, with 8 bases in between. The CDR3 extends over 15 amino acids. Germline V gives CDR1 SGHTA, CDR2 FQGNSA. The CDR3 loop reads CASSLASSRTDTQYF. CDR3 sequence (DNA): TGTGCCAGCAGCTTAGCTTCCAGTCGCACAGATACGCAGTATTTT.

The table lists this clonotype with many counts. The rearrangement joins TRBV7-2 to TRBJ2-5, with 9 positions matching TRBD1. Germline trimming cut 5 bases from V and 7 bases from J; bases unmatched to any gene: 14. CDR3 length equals 16 residues. CDR1 is SGHTA and CDR2 is FQGNSA in the germline V gene. CDR3 loop: CASSRGTGTLGGTQYF. The CDR3 DNA reads as TGTGCCAGCAGCCGCGGGACAGGGACCCTCGGTGGGACCCAGTACTTC.

This chain joins TRBV27 and TRBJ2-5, with D possibly matching TRBD1 (7 bases). There are 15 residues in the CDR3. The ends were cut back, 3 bases at V and 5 bases at J, with 16 bases in the middle. Germline-derived CDR1 and CDR2 are MNHEY and SMNVEV (reference sequence). CDR3 sequence reads: CASSLGLRGVETQYF. The CDR3 region has the DNA TGTGCCAGCAGTTTGGGACTCAGGGGGGTGGAGACCCAGTACTTC.

This clonotype was picked up a small number of times. The J gene is TRBJ2-1, the V gene TRBV10-3, with TRBD1 matching 7 bases. Germline V lookup: CDR1 ENHRY, CDR2 SYGVKD. CDR3 length: 14 residues. V lost 6 bases to trimming and J lost 4 bases; unmatched junction nucleotides: 6. Written as DNA, the CDR3 is TGTGCCATCAGCACTGACAGGGTATACAATGAGCAGTTCTTC. Encoded protein: CAISTDRVYNEQFF.

J is TRBJ2-3 and V is TRBV11-2; D perhaps matches TRBD1 (5 bases). The V and J ends lost 5 bases and 5 bases respectively, with 20 bases between them. The CDR3 contains 16 residues. CDR1 is SGHAT, CDR2 FQNNGV, per germline. The CDR3 DNA reads as TGTGCCAGCAGCCAGGCTGGCAGGGTAAAAGGAGATACGCAGTATTTT. It yields the protein CASSQAGRVKGDTQYF.